Following are 15 T cell receptor beta chains from one sample sequenced in a study of blood T cell repertoires in COVID-19. Using immunoSEQ multiplex PCR, the repertoire was profiled, and TCRdb retains in-frame clones only, with some absent. Of fewer than 150,000 clones listed, roughly four fifths are singletons. The sequencing sample was made of PBMCs or T cells enriched from blood (not recorded which). Source of these receptors: a young man who had recovered from COVID-19.

The sample holds a few counts of this clone. The identical CDR3 is also encoded by other nucleotide sequences in the sample. This chain joins TRBV7-2 and TRBJ1-5; no definite D call. Between the trimmed V and J ends, which lost 5 bases and 0 bases, there was a span of 11 bases. This CDR3 is 15 amino acids long. Germline V gene sequence: CDR1 SGHTA, CDR2 FQGNSA. CDR3 sequence reads: CASSPRLGSNQPQHF. The CDR3 DNA sequence: TGTGCCAGCAGCCCCAGACTAGGTAGCAATCAGCCCCAGCATTTT. The full variable domain, in which reference TRBV7-2 and TRBJ1-5 provide the parts outside the CDR3, is GAGVSQSPSNKVTEKGKDVELRCDPISGHTALYWYRQSLGQGLEFLIYFQGNSAPDKSGLPSDRFSAERTGGSVSTLTIQRTQQEDSAVYLCASSPRLGSNQPQHFGDGTRLSIL.

The genes are TRBV2 and TRBJ2-1, with D hard to call. V was cut by 0 bases and J by 8 bases, with 8 bases left in between. The V gene's germline CDR1 is SNHLY and CDR2 FYNNEI. The CDR3 extends over 13 amino acids. The DNA for the CDR3 is TGTGCCAGCAGTGAAGCCGTGTGGCATGAGCAGTTCTTC. Translated, it gives CASSEAVWHEQFF. Based on the CDR3 plus reference TRBV2 and TRBJ2-1, the full variable domain is EPEVTQTPSHQVTQMGQEVILRCVPISNHLYFYWYRQILGQKVEFLVSFYNNEISEKSEIFDDQFSVERPDGSNFTLKIRSTKLEDSAMYFCASSEAVWHEQFFGPGTRLTVL.

This chain connects TRBV5-1 to TRBJ2-3; TRBD2 agrees at 8 bases. The CDR3 extends over 13 amino acids. Germline V gene lookup returns CDR1 SGHRS and CDR2 YFSETQ. V was pared by 5 bases and J by 6 bases, with 5 bases of the junction left unmatched. The CDR3 DNA reads as TGCGCCAGCAGACGGACTAGCTCGGATACGCAGTATTTT. It specifies CASRRTSSDTQYF.

This chain connects TRBV10-1 to TRBJ2-7, with D perhaps TRBD1 (5 bases). Germline loops: CDR1 WNHNN, CDR2 SYGVQD (reference sequence). Trimming pared 3 bases from V and 5 bases from J, leaving 11 bases between. The CDR3 covers 13 residues. The CDR3 loop is CASSEGAKDEQYF. The CDR3 coding sequence is TGCGCCAGCAGTGAAGGGGCGAAGGACGAGCAGTACTTC.

The chain links TRBV30 to TRBJ2-5; 13 bases are a match to TRBD2. CDR3 length: 16 amino acids. The J segment lost 4 bases and the V segment lost 5 bases, leaving 10 bases of the junction unmatched. Germline values: CDR1 GTSNPN, CDR2 SVGIG (reference sequence). The DNA of the CDR3 is TGTGCCTGGGAGAGAGGACTAGCGGGAGATTCAGAGACCCAGTACTTC. It yields the protein CAWERGLAGDSETQYF.

The J gene is TRBJ2-1, the V gene TRBV6-4; the match to TRBD2 covers 14 bases. Trimming removed 0 bases from V and 8 bases from J; junction bases left unmatched: 0. There are 15 residues in the CDR3. In germline, CDR1 is MRHNA, CDR2 SNTAGT. The CDR3, as DNA: TGTGCCAGCAGTGACTCGACTAGCGGGGGGGATGAGCAGTTCTTC. Translation gives CASSDSTSGGDEQFF.

In this sample, this clone turned up a few times. The chain links TRBV4-2 to TRBJ1-6; 8 bases line up with TRBD1. Looked up from germline, CDR1 is LGHNA and CDR2 is YNFKEQ. After removal of 0 bases from V and 7 bases from J, the junction contained 5 bases not matched to a gene. The CDR3 totals 16 residues. This CDR3 is CASSQDPGQGNSPLHF. Written as DNA, the CDR3 is TGTGCCAGCAGCCAAGATCCCGGACAGGGCAATTCACCCCTCCACTTT.

The chain uses TRBV29-1 and TRBJ2-4, with TRBD1 as a possible D gene (6 bases). CDR3 length equals 13 residues. CDR1 and CDR2 from the germline V gene are SQVTM and ANQGSEA. Trimming cost V 5 bases and J 0 bases, with 8 bases left between them. The CDR3 DNA is TGCAGCGTTTCACAGGGAGCCAAAAACATTCAGTACTTC. It is translated as CSVSQGAKNIQYF.

This chain links TRBV7-3 with TRBJ2-5, with 11 bases matching TRBD2. CDR3 length: 14 amino acids. Germline assignment: CDR1 SGHTA and CDR2 FQGTGA. V shed 2 bases, J shed 4 bases, and the junction held 0 bases outside the gene matches. The CDR3 loop reads CASSLGTSGETQYF. DNA for the CDR3: TGTGCCAGCAGCTTAGGGACTAGCGGAGAGACCCAGTACTTC.

In this sample, this clone turned up once. The chain joins TRBV5-6 to TRBJ2-3; 8 bases fit TRBD2. The CDR3 contains 16 residues. CDR1 is SGHDT and CDR2 is YYEEEE in the germline V gene. Trimming removed 2 bases from V and 2 bases from J; junction bases left unmatched: 7. The CDR3 sequence: CASSLPASGYTDTQYF. CDR3 DNA sequence: TGTGCCAGCAGCTTACCGGCTAGCGGGTACACAGATACGCAGTATTTT.

The chain joins TRBV27 to TRBJ1-2, with 10 bases aligning to TRBD1. The germline V gene has CDR1 MNHEY and CDR2 SMNVEV (reference sequence). After removal of 5 bases from V and 8 bases from J, the junction contained 11 bases not matched to a gene. The CDR3 totals 15 residues. The CDR3 DNA reads as TGTGCCAGCAGTGCCCGACAGGGGGCGATCCACGGCTACACCTTC. It specifies CASSARQGAIHGYTF.

Only one count was recorded for this clone. V is TRBV7-9 and J is TRBJ2-5, with 9 bases aligning to TRBD2. V was clipped by 4 bases and J by 2 bases; unmatched bases: 8. The germline V gene has CDR1 SEHNR and CDR2 FQNEAQ (reference sequence). The CDR3 runs to 16 residues. CDR3 protein: CASSSSQREVQETQYF. In DNA, the CDR3 is TGTGCCAGCAGCTCCTCCCAGCGGGAGGTACAAGAGACCCAGTACTTC.

The chain has TRBV9 and TRBJ2-3, with TRBD1 identical over 10 bases. The length of the CDR3 is 15 residues. V shed 2 bases and J 6 bases; nucleotides not matched to a gene: 6. Per germline, CDR1 SGDLS and CDR2 YYNGEE. CDR3 amino acids: CASSVTDRGDDTQYF. CDR3 DNA sequence: TGTGCCAGCAGCGTCACGGACAGGGGGGACGATACGCAGTATTTT.

The chain is built from TRBV18 and TRBJ2-6; 7 bases line up with TRBD1. The CDR3 spans 16 residues. Per germline, CDR1 KGHSH and CDR2 LQKENI. Unmatched junction bases numbered 4, after V lost 5 bases and J lost 0 bases. CDR3 in amino acids: CASSSDRASGANVLTF. The CDR3 DNA reads as TGTGCCAGCTCATCCGACAGGGCCTCTGGGGCCAACGTCCTGACTTTC.

This chain joins TRBV29-1 and TRBJ2-7, with 9 positions matching TRBD2. The CDR3 loop spans 15 amino acids. The germline gives CDR1 SQVTM, CDR2 ANQGSEA. Germline trimming cut 6 bases from V and 7 bases from J; bases unmatched to any gene: 16. CDR3 sequence: CSVHDLAGVSGEQYF. CDR3 in DNA: TGCAGCGTCCATGACTTAGCGGGAGTTTCGGGAGAGCAGTACTTC.